A selection of T cell receptor beta chains follows, all from one sample in a study of T cell changes during pregnancy in multiple sclerosis. The repertoire was sequenced with immunoSEQ multiplex PCR; TCRdb's copy has only in-frame clones and lacks some. This table holds 90,000 to 100,000 clones, almost 95% found once. Sequencing was performed on peripheral blood, taken in the third trimester of pregnancy. The receptors derive from a female donor with multiple sclerosis, enrolled in a pregnancy study. CDR3s include the opening cysteine and the closing phenylalanine or tryptophan. Each record gives: clone size, V gene, J gene, D gene, CDR3 DNA, CDR3 protein. D genes are given only for firm matches. Clone size is given for some rows only: seen once, a few or many times, or a class if the clone is expanded.

>once|TRBV10-1|TRBJ1-4|.
TGCGCCAGCACCTCAGGGCCCAAGGAACTGTTTTTT
CASTSGPKELFF
>.|TRBV5-1|TRBJ2-1|.
TGCGCCAGCAGTGAGTTCCCCCCTTCGCACAATGAGCAGTTCTTC
CASSEFPPSHNEQFF
>.|TRBV19|TRBJ2-7|.
TGTGCCAGTAGTGCCCACTGGGCCAAAACCTACGAGCAGTACTTC
CASSAHWAKTYEQYF
>.|TRBV29-1|TRBJ2-1|.
TGCAGCGCTGGAGGAAATGAGCAGTTCTTC
CSAGGNEQFF
>.|TRBV18|TRBJ2-5|.
TGTGCCAGCTCACCGGGCGTCACACAAGAGACCCAGTACTTC
CASSPGVTQETQYF
>.|TRBV7-2|TRBJ2-7|TRBD2
TGTGCCAGCAGCTTTCGGACTAGCGCCTTCCCCTACGAGCAGTACTTC
CASSFRTSAFPYEQYF
>.|TRBV21-1|TRBJ2-2|.
TGTGCCAGCAGCCCCGCTCTAGCGGGGTTTACAAACGCGAACACCGGGGAGCTGTTTTTT
CASSPALAGFTNANTGELFF
>.|TRBV6-5|TRBJ2-3|TRBD1
TGTGCCAGCAGTTCCCAGACAGGGCTAAGCACAGATACGCAGTATTTT
CASSSQTGLSTDTQYF
>once|TRBV5-6|TRBJ2-1|.
TGTGCCAGCAGTTCCGGGACTTCCTTCAATGAGCAGTTCTTC
CASSSGTSFNEQFF
>.|TRBV6-5|TRBJ2-1|TRBD2
TGTGCCAGCAGTTACCGGCCCCTAGCGGACAATGAGCAGTTCTTC
CASSYRPLADNEQFF
>.|TRBV10-3|TRBJ1-3|.
TGTGCCATCAGTAGCTCCCAGGGTCTTGGAAACACCATATATTTT
CAISSSQGLGNTIYF
>.|TRBV9|TRBJ1-2|.
TGTGCCAGCAGCGTAGATTTCAAGGGGCTCTGGGGCTACACCTTC
CASSVDFKGLWGYTF
>once|TRBV28|TRBJ2-1|.
TGTGCCAGCAGCCCTCAGGGAGCGGGCCGTTACAATGAGCAGTTCTTC
CASSPQGAGRYNEQFF
>.|TRBV7-9|TRBJ2-7|TRBD1
TGTGCCAGCAGTTCTAGGACAGGGGCCTACGAGCAGTACTTC
CASSSRTGAYEQYF
>.|TRBV10-3|TRBJ2-7|TRBD2
TGTGCCATTAGTCCGGGACTAGCGGAACGGACCTACGAGCAGTACTTC
CAISPGLAERTYEQYF
>.|TRBV19|TRBJ2-1|TRBD2
TGTGCCAGTAGTCCCGGGACTAGCGGGAAGCAGTTCTTC
CASSPGTSGKQFF
>.|TRBV5-1|TRBJ1-1|.
TGCGCCAGCAGCTTTGGGCCTCCCTCGCTGAACACTGAAGCTTTCTTT
CASSFGPPSLNTEAFF
>.|TRBV5-4|TRBJ2-1|TRBD2
TGTGCCAGCAGCCGCCCTTTAGCGGGAGGGCCAGGTGAGCAGTTCTTC
CASSRPLAGGPGEQFF
>.|TRBV27|TRBJ1-2|.
TGTGCCAGCAGTTCGCACAGGGCCTTGGACAGCTACACCTTC
CASSSHRALDSYTF
>.|TRBV14|TRBJ2-7|.
TGTGCCAGCAGCCAACTATCGGGGGAGCAGTACTTC
CASSQLSGEQYF
>.|TRBV7-8|TRBJ2-7|TRBD1
TGTGCCAGCAGCTTCGGGGACAGGGGGAACGAGCAGTACTTC
CASSFGDRGNEQYF
>.|TRBV19|TRBJ1-5|.
TGTGCCAGTAGTATAGATCCCCGGCAGGGCGTCGGCAATCAGCCCCAGCATTTT
CASSIDPRQGVGNQPQHF
>.|TRBV19|TRBJ2-1|.
TGTGCCAGTAGTTCCGCGCCGCGATACTATGAGCAGTTCTTC
CASSSAPRYYEQFF
>.|TRBV5-4|TRBJ2-2|.
TGTGCCAGCAGCTCTCAGCGATCCGGGGAGCTGTTTTTT
CASSSQRSGELFF
>.|TRBV20-1|TRBJ1-1|.
TGCAGTGCTAGAGTAACTGAAGCTTTCTTT
CSARVTEAFF
>.|TRBV9|TRBJ1-3|.
TGTGCCAGCAGCGTAGCCCCCCGGGACTCTGGAAACACCATATATTTT
CASSVAPRDSGNTIYF
>.|TRBV11-1|TRBJ2-3|TRBD2
TGTGCCAGCAGCTTAGGGACTAGCGTAGATACGCAGTATTTT
CASSLGTSVDTQYF
>once|TRBV7-9|TRBJ2-5|TRBD2
TGTGCCAGCAGCTCGGGACTAGCGGGAGGGGAGACCCAGTACTTC
CASSSGLAGGETQYF
>.|TRBV27|TRBJ1-4|.
TGTGCCAGCAGCCCCCAGATACGTCCAATTACAACTAATGAAAAACTGTTTTTT
CASSPQIRPITTNEKLFF
>.|TRBV4-3|TRBJ2-3|.
TGCGCCAGCAGCCAAGGTACTAGTTTTTGGCCGGGGGATACGCAGTATTTT
CASSQGTSFWPGDTQYF
>once|TRBV28|TRBJ1-1|TRBD1
TGTGCCAGCAGTTGGGGACAGGGCTACACTGAAGCTTTCTTT
CASSWGQGYTEAFF
>.|TRBV5-5|TRBJ2-1|TRBD2
TGTGCCAGCAGCTTGTCCCGACTAGCGTTTAATGAGCAGTTCTTC
CASSLSRLAFNEQFF
>.|TRBV4-2|TRBJ1-2|.
TGTGCCAGCAGCCAAGGAACGACAGGCGGGAACTATGGCTACACCTTC
CASSQGTTGGNYGYTF
>large|TRBV29-1|TRBJ1-1|.
TGCAGCGTTGATTCGCAGGATGAAGCTTTCTTT
CSVDSQDEAFF
>.|TRBV9|TRBJ2-1|TRBD2
TGTGCCAGCAGCGTAATGGGGGGCAGCGGGAGTTGGGAGCACAATGAGCAGTTCTTC
CASSVMGGSGSWEHNEQFF
>.|TRBV7-8|TRBJ2-1|TRBD2
TGTGCCAGCAGCTTAGTTGGCGGGAGGGTCCACAATGAGCAGTTCTTC
CASSLVGGRVHNEQFF
>.|TRBV30|TRBJ1-2|TRBD1
TGTGCCTGGTATAGGGACAGGGCTTCTAGTGGCTACACCTTC
CAWYRDRASSGYTF
>.|TRBV11-2|TRBJ2-7|TRBD2
TGTGCCAGCAGCCTACGCGGGACTAGCGTAACCTACGAGCAGTACTTC
CASSLRGTSVTYEQYF
>.|TRBV7-9|TRBJ2-7|TRBD2
TGTGCCAGCAGTTACCTAGCGGGGGACACCTACGAGCAGTACTTC
CASSYLAGDTYEQYF
>.|TRBV19|TRBJ2-7|.
TGTGCCAGTAGTATAAGCGGATTCGGGTTGGGGGAGCAGTACTTC
CASSISGFGLGEQYF
>few|TRBV15|TRBJ1-2|.
TGTGCCACCAGCAGAGATCTTGTAGGGGACTATGGCTACACCTTC
CATSRDLVGDYGYTF
>once|TRBV12-5|TRBJ2-2|.
TGTGCTAGTGGTTTGGAAACCCTAACCGGGGAGCTGTTTTTT
CASGLETLTGELFF
>once|TRBV2|TRBJ1-1|.
TGTGCCAGCAGTGAATGGCAGGGTAGTGGCACTGAAGCTTTCTTT
CASSEWQGSGTEAFF
>.|TRBV2|TRBJ1-1|.
TGTGCCAGCAACTGGGGGGTTAACACTGAAGCTTTCTTT
CASNWGVNTEAFF
>.|TRBV9|TRBJ2-1|.
TGTGCCAGCAGCCCCCGAGCCGGGGGCAATGAGCAGTTCTTC
CASSPRAGGNEQFF
>.|TRBV2|TRBJ2-3|.
TGTGCCAGCAGTCCGGGGACAAAAGATACGCAGTATTTT
CASSPGTKDTQYF
>.|TRBV4-2|TRBJ2-1|.
TGTGCCAGCAGCCAAGATATTCGAGGCGGAAACAATGAGCAGTTCTTC
CASSQDIRGGNNEQFF
>.|TRBV7-2|TRBJ2-7|TRBD2
TGTGCCAGCAGCCGCCGGACTAGTTCCGAGCAGTACTTC
CASSRRTSSEQYF
>.|TRBV5-8|TRBJ2-7|TRBD2
TGTGCCAGCAGCCCGGGACTAGTTATAACCTACGAGCAGTACTTC
CASSPGLVITYEQYF
>once|TRBV5-4|TRBJ1-2|TRBD1
TGTGCCAGCAGACGCTACACAGGGGGCGCCCATGGCTACACCTTC
CASRRYTGGAHGYTF
>.|TRBV11-1|TRBJ2-2|TRBD1
TGTGCCAGCAGCTTGCGACCACAGGGGGCAACCGGGGAGCTGTTTTTT
CASSLRPQGATGELFF
>.|TRBV9|TRBJ2-3|TRBD2
TGTGCCAGCAGCGTAGAAGGTAGCGGGAGCCAAGATACGCAGTATTTT
CASSVEGSGSQDTQYF
>.|TRBV19|TRBJ1-5|.
TGTGCCAGTAGCCTGGGCCCAGGGGCTAGCGGTCAGCCCCAGCATTTT
CASSLGPGASGQPQHF